What follows are 14 T cell receptor beta chains derived from one specimen sequenced in a study of Ad26.COV2.S vaccination and SARS-CoV-2 variants. Documented treatment: 19 received Ad26.COV2.S at low or high dose, single or two shots; about 5 received placebo; per-sample allocation not given. The investigators took samples on day 63 after the first vaccine or placebo injection. Using immunoSEQ multiplex PCR, the repertoire was profiled, and TCRdb retains in-frame clones only, with some absent. The profile shows about 680,000 clones, around 90% of them singletons. Sample: peripheral blood, taken in a trial of Ad26.COV2.S vaccine versus placebo. The source is a person aged 18-60 years who received the Ad26.COV2.S COVID-19 vaccine or a placebo.

The chain combines TRBV7-8 with TRBJ2-7, with 14 bases lining up with TRBD2. The V and J ends lost 4 bases and 4 bases, in that order; junction bases with no gene match: 3. CDR1 SGHVS and CDR2 FQNEAQ come from the germline V gene. The CDR3 loop spans 15 amino acids. CDR3 amino acids: CASSWTSGRRYEQYF. The CDR3 nucleotides are TGTGCCAGCAGCTGGACTAGCGGGAGGCGGTACGAGCAGTACTTC.

This clone has just one count. The chain has TRBV23-1 and TRBJ2-3; D is perhaps TRBD1 or TRBD2 (5 bases each). TRBV23-1 is annotated as an ORF whose role is uncertain. There are 16 residues in the CDR3. The V and J ends lost 11 bases and 6 bases respectively, with 27 bases between them. The CDR3 spells CASTLWGSSGNDTQYF. The CDR3 coding sequence is TGCGCCTCGACCCTGTGGGGCTCGTCGGGGAACGATACGCAGTATTTT.

The sample holds a few counts of this clone. The chain carries TRBV7-9 and TRBJ1-1; D remains ambiguous. CDR1 and CDR2 from the germline V gene are SEHNR and FQNEAQ (reference sequence). The ends were cut back, 4 bases at V and 5 bases at J, with 8 bases in the middle. The CDR3 runs 12 residues. The CDR3, as DNA: TGTGCCAGCAGCTCGGTTTTTACTGAAGCTTTCTTT. This sequence encodes CASSSVFTEAFF.

The gene calls are TRBV7-8 and TRBJ2-5, with 8 bases lining up with TRBD2. The length of the CDR3 is 15 residues. Germline CDR1 SGHVS, CDR2 FQNEAQ. V lost 5 bases to trimming and J lost 5 bases; unmatched junction nucleotides: 10. The CDR3 protein is CASSGGRGGQETQYF. The CDR3 nucleotides read TGTGCCAGCAGCGGAGGACGGGGGGGCCAGGAGACCCAGTACTTC. The full variable domain, with the rest looked up from reference TRBV7-8 and TRBJ2-5, is GAGVSQSPRYKVAKRGQDVALRCDPISGHVSLFWYQQALGQGPEFLTYFQNEAQLDKSGLPSDRFFAERPEGSVSTLKIQRTQQEDSAVYLCASSGGRGGQETQYFGPGTRLLVL.

This clone was counted a few times. V and J are TRBV11-1 and TRBJ2-7; D might be TRBD2 (5 bases). The CDR3 has 13 amino acids. Germline lookup yields CDR1 SGHAT and CDR2 FQDESV (reference sequence). V lost 3 bases and J 6 bases, leaving 12 bases between the germline ends. The CDR3 DNA reads as TGTGCCAGCAGCTTCCCGGCTAGCTCCGAGCAGTACTTC. Protein product: CASSFPASSEQYF.

This chain joins TRBV19 and TRBJ2-7, with TRBD2 matching over 9 bases. Germline CDR1 is LNHDA and CDR2 is SQIVND (reference sequence). The ends lost 0 bases at V and 6 bases at J; junction bases unmatched: 12. The CDR3 is 17 amino acids. Here the CDR3 DNA reads TGTGCCAGTAGTATAGATAACGAGGCTAGCGGGGCCCGCGAGCAGTACTTC. Its protein product is CASSIDNEASGAREQYF.

V gene TRBV20-1 combines with J gene TRBJ1-2, with D maybe TRBD1 (5 bases). In germline, CDR1 is DFQATT, CDR2 SNEGSKA (reference sequence). The CDR3 loop spans 11 amino acids. V lost 7 bases and J 8 bases, leaving 14 bases between the germline ends. CDR3 sequence (DNA): TGCAGTGGGGCAGGGTTTGGCGGCTACACCTTC. It translates to CSGAGFGGYTF.

The genes are TRBV6-6 and TRBJ2-7, with D perhaps TRBD1 (8 bases). With 7 bases removed from V and 6 bases from J, the gap between germline ends came to 22 bases. The CDR3 totals 15 residues. Per the germline V gene, CDR1 is MNHNY and CDR2 is SVGAGI (reference sequence). CDR3 bases: TGTGCCAGCACCACAGGGGGTGCGGGAGAGATCGAGCAGTACTTC. Protein: CASTTGGAGEIEQYF.

The chain uses TRBV27 and TRBJ2-2; 7 bases line up with TRBD1. V trimming: 6 bases; J trimming: 6 bases; junction bases outside the gene matches: 13. CDR3 size: 16 residues. Looked up from germline, CDR1 is MNHEY and CDR2 is SMNVEV (reference sequence). CDR3: CASRSLTGRIAGELFF. CDR3 nucleotides: TGTGCCAGCAGGAGCCTGACAGGGCGTATTGCCGGGGAGCTGTTTTTT.

This sequence joins TRBV20-1 and TRBJ2-7; D remains ambiguous. The CDR3 length is 11 residues. CDR1 is DFQATT, CDR2 SNEGSKA, per germline (reference sequence). Between the trimmed V and J ends, which lost 1 base and 3 bases, there was a span of 4 bases. The CDR3 is CSARGYYEQYF. The CDR3 region has the DNA TGCAGTGCTAGAGGATACTACGAGCAGTACTTC.

The chain is built from TRBV5-8 and TRBJ1-5; 12 bases map to TRBD1. The CDR3 has 19 residues. The V and J ends lost 4 bases and 7 bases, in that order; junction bases with no gene match: 18. Germline V gene lookup returns CDR1 SGHTS and CDR2 YDEGEE. CDR3 sequence reads: CASSDLGRDRGRGSQPQHF. DNA of the CDR3: TGTGCCAGCAGCGACTTGGGGCGGGACAGGGGGCGCGGAAGCCAGCCCCAGCATTTT.

The chain has TRBV5-1 and TRBJ1-2; D gene uncertain. The germline V gene has CDR1 SGHRS and CDR2 YFSETQ. The CDR3 covers 13 residues. V was cut by 5 bases and J by 6 bases, with 14 bases left in between. CDR3 loop: CASRQAKPHGYTF. The CDR3 nucleotides are TGCGCCAGCAGGCAGGCAAAGCCTCATGGCTACACCTTC.

This chain joins TRBV4-3 and TRBJ1-2; no definite D call. The CDR3 runs 16 residues. The V end was cut by 1 base, the J end by 4 bases, with 16 bases between. The germline V gene encodes CDR1 LGHNA and CDR2 YSLEER. CDR3 sequence reads: CASSQGSRRLSYGYTF. In nucleotides, the CDR3 is TGCGCCAGCAGCCAAGGAAGCAGGCGATTGTCCTATGGCTACACCTTC.

The chain is built from TRBV19 and TRBJ1-5, with D perhaps matching TRBD1 (5 bases). CDR1 LNHDA and CDR2 SQIVND come from the germline V gene (reference sequence). Trimming shortened V by 3 bases and J by 0 bases, and 12 bases separated the two germline ends. The length of the CDR3 is 16 residues. DNA of the CDR3: TGTGCCAGTAGTATGACAGTCTACTATAGCAATCAGCCCCAGCATTTT. It translates to CASSMTVYYSNQPQHF. The full variable domain, its missing parts supplied by reference TRBV19 and TRBJ1-5, is DGGITQSPKYLFRKEGQNVTLSCEQNLNHDAMYWYRQDPGQGLRLIYYSQIVNDFQKGDIAEGYSVSREKKESFPLTVTSAQKNPTAFYLCASSMTVYYSNQPQHFGDGTRLSIL.